A single count supports the clone carrying this T cell receptor beta chain. The antigen remains unidentified. This table comes from immunoSEQ multiplex PCR, and its TCRdb copy is limited to in-frame clones, with some not included. The sample lists some 240,000 clones, 75% to 90% occurring once. This sample was taken from a study of cytomegalovirus exposure and HLA in healthy donors. Study results and caveats: Most observed TCR sequences were rare, whereas some public TCRs were detected in many donors. Reportedly, cytomegalovirus status was diagnosed with high sensitivity and specificity.

Separation from the roughly 670-subject first cohort characterized the roughly 120-subject validation cohort, to which the donors belonged. The CDR3 is made up of 15 amino acids. Looked up from germline, CDR1 is MDHEN and CDR2 is SYDVKM. V shed 6 bases, J shed 7 bases, and the junction held 12 bases outside the gene matches. This receptor was taken from a woman in her 30s in good health and CMV-seropositive. Sequenced input: PBMCs. The genes are TRBV28 and TRBJ2-7; 10 bases are a match to TRBD2. CDR3 nucleotide sequence: TGTGCCAGCAGGGCCGCCTGGAGCGGGAGGGGAGAGCAGTACTTC. The encoded protein is CASRAAWSGRGEQYF.